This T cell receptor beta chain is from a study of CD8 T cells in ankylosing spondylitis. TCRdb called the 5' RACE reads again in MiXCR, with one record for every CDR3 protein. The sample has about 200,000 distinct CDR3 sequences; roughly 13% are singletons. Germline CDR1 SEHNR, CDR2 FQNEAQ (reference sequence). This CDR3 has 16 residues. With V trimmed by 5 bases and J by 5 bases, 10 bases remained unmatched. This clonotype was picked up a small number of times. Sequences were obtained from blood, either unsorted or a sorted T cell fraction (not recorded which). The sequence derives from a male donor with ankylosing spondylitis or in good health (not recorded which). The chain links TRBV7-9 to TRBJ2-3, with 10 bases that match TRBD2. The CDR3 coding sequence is TGTGCCAGCAGCGCCCGTAGCGGGAGGCATAAAGATACGCAGTATTTT. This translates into CASSARSGRHKDTQYF.